This TCR beta chain came from a study of blood T cell repertoires in COVID-19. Sequencing used immunoSEQ multiplex PCR; TCRdb keeps in-frame clones, though not all of them. The repertoire includes roughly 340,000 clones, 90% to 95% of them detected once, and 2.5% to 4% sits in the top ten. The sequence derives from a woman aged 18-30 years who had recovered from COVID-19. The specimen was peripheral blood.

The CDR3 is CATSPGVGNNEQFF. The CDR3 DNA follows: TGTGCCACCTCGCCCGGGGTAGGCAACAATGAGCAGTTCTTC. This chain links TRBV19 with TRBJ2-1; tentative D call: TRBD2 (5 bases). CDR1 is LNHDA and CDR2 is SQIVND in the germline V gene (reference sequence). The CDR3 runs 14 residues. The V gene lost 10 bases and the J gene lost 5 bases, with 18 bases spanning the gap.